A single T cell receptor (beta chain) is shown here with its context. Antigen: not known. Separate cDNA molecules each had unique molecular identifiers attached to them. TCRdb used MiXCR to reprocess the 5' RACE reads, holding one entry per CDR3 protein. Seen here are about 81,000 distinct CDR3 sequences, 14% observed once, and the top ten hold approximately 9.9%. The data are from a study of early T cells in non-severe SARS-CoV-2 infection. Study background: Chains were unpaired, as sequencing was done on bulk RNA from unsorted whole blood. Findings and limits, study-wide: The matching step, a VDJdb search, favored anti-spike CD8 responses and missed private and CD4 specificities.

The CDR3 has 15 residues. From germline, CDR1 is KGHSH and CDR2 LQKENI. Trimming cost V 3 bases and J 1 base; bases outside gene matches: 2. The clonotype originates from an adult who was a healthcare worker with PCR-confirmed SARS-CoV-2 infection or an uninfected control (not recorded which). This sequence joins TRBV18 and TRBJ2-2, with TRBD1 matching over 7 bases. The sample was whole blood. The CDR3 DNA follows: TGTGCCAGCTCACCGGACAGGTTGAACACCGGGGAGCTGTTTTTT. Encoded protein: CASSPDRLNTGELFF.